This entry describes one T cell receptor beta chain. Here immunoSEQ multiplex PCR was the method, and the copy in TCRdb shows in-frame clones only, minus some. The repertoire holds roughly 90,000 clones, less than 95% seen once, with roughly 2% in the top ten. The source of the sample is a study of T cell changes during pregnancy in multiple sclerosis. CDR3 length: 14 amino acids. In germline, CDR1 is SGHVS, CDR2 FQNEAQ. Trimming took 2 bases from V and 8 from J, leaving 15 bases between them. The TCR originated in a female donor in good health, enrolled as a control in a pregnancy study. This sample comprised peripheral blood, obtained in the first trimester of pregnancy. The gene calls are TRBV7-8 and TRBJ1-1; tentatively, D is TRBD1 (6 bases). Here the CDR3 reads CASSLSVSTGEAFF. CDR3 DNA sequence: TGTGCCAGCAGCTTATCGGTGAGCACAGGGGAAGCTTTCTTT.